Ten or more counts support the clone carrying this TCR beta chain. Germline CDR1 SQVTM, CDR2 ANQGSEA. The CDR3 has 12 amino acids. V was pared by 7 bases and J by 8 bases, with 7 bases of the junction left unmatched. Each CDR3 protein is one row after TCRdb ran MiXCR on the RT-PCR reads. The sample has about 680,000 distinct CDR3 sequences, around 14% seen once. The material sequenced was memory CD4+ T cells from blood. The chain carries TRBV29-1 and TRBJ1-1; TRBD1 matches at 10 bases. The TCR originated in a female donor in good health, serving as a healthy control. In DNA, the CDR3 is TGCAGCGCCCAAAGGGACAGGGGAGAAGCTTTCTTT. Residues: CSAQRDRGEAFF.